These 24 T cell receptor beta chains share one sample of origin, sequenced in a study of Ad26.COV2.S vaccination and SARS-CoV-2 variants. Generated by immunoSEQ multiplex PCR, the TCRdb table keeps only in-frame clones and is missing some. The table lists around 7,000 clones, 84% of them singletons. The sample was peripheral blood, taken after recovery from COVID-19. The receptors were gathered from a human donor who had recovered from COVID-19.

The J gene is TRBJ1-2, the V gene TRBV6-5, with 8 bases lining up with TRBD1. Trimming at V came to 4 bases and at J to 4 bases, leaving 5 bases not matched to a gene. CDR3 size: 14 residues. The germline CDR1 and CDR2 sequences are MNHEY and SVGAGI. CDR3 DNA: TGTGCCAGCAGTTTGTCAGGGGGCCTCTATGGCTACACCTTC. It is translated as CASSLSGGLYGYTF.

This chain links TRBV24-1 with TRBJ2-2; 9 positions match TRBD1. CDR1 and CDR2 from the germline V gene are KGHDR and SFDVKD. V lost 4 bases to trimming and J lost 3 bases; unmatched junction nucleotides: 11. This CDR3 has 18 amino acids. Here the CDR3 DNA reads TGTGCCACCAGTGACCCCGACCCCGGGACAGGGTACACCGGGGAGCTGTTTTTT. Its protein is CATSDPDPGTGYTGELFF.

In this sample, this clone turned up once. The chain combines TRBV7-9 with TRBJ1-2; no reliable D call. Germline values: CDR1 SEHNR, CDR2 FQNEAQ (reference sequence). The V gene lost 5 bases and the J gene lost 11 bases, with 9 bases spanning the gap. The CDR3 is 10 residues long. This chain's CDR3 is CASSQAGYTF. The DNA for the CDR3 is TGTGCCAGCAGCCAAGCAGGTTACACCTTC.

V usage is TRBV19 and J usage is TRBJ1-6, with TRBD1 as a possible D gene (5 bases). V dropped 3 bases and J dropped 7 bases, with 19 bases sitting between them. This CDR3 has 17 residues. Germline V gene data show CDR1 as LNHDA and CDR2 as SQIVND (reference sequence). CDR3 protein: CASSIRGQTLGNSPLHF. Here the CDR3 DNA reads TGTGCCAGTAGTATTCGGGGCCAGACCTTGGGAAATTCACCCCTCCACTTT.

This clone is a singleton in its sample. The J gene is TRBJ2-3, the V gene TRBV19; D perhaps matches TRBD2 (6 bases). Germline values: CDR1 LNHDA, CDR2 SQIVND (reference sequence). CDR3 length equals 15 residues. Trimming removed 3 bases at V and 6 bases at J, with 16 bases between. This CDR3 is CASSIAGIVEDTQYF. CDR3 DNA sequence: TGTGCCAGTAGTATCGCGGGGATAGTTGAGGATACGCAGTATTTT.

The chain links TRBV19 to TRBJ2-2, with 10 bases fitting TRBD1. J gave up 5 bases and V 5 bases, and 14 bases lay outside the gene matches. Per the germline V gene, CDR1 is LNHDA and CDR2 is SQIVND (reference sequence). The CDR3 contains 18 residues. Here the CDR3 reads CASSHDRGPPRYTGELFF. Written as DNA, the CDR3 is TGTGCCAGTAGTCACGACAGGGGGCCCCCCAGGTATACCGGGGAGCTGTTTTTT.

This clone is medium-sized in the sample. The CDR3 DNA reads as TGTGCCAGCAGCTTTGGGGTTCTAACTAGGGCGGGGAGCTCCTACAATGAGCAGTTCTTC. Encoded protein: CASSFGVLTRAGSSYNEQFF. J is TRBJ2-1 and V is TRBV12-1; the table assigns TRBD2, which was not confirmed against the DNA. TRBV12-1 is shown as a pseudogene. CDR3 length: 20 residues.

The V call is TRBV6-5, the J call TRBJ1-2; D call uncertain. The V end lost 8 bases, the J end lost 8 bases, and 12 bases lay between the germline ends. CDR1 is MNHEY and CDR2 is SVGAGI in the germline V gene. This CDR3 contains 11 residues. CDR3 protein: CASVAGLGYTF. CDR3 in DNA: TGTGCCAGCGTCGCGGGGTTGGGCTACACCTTC.

V gene TRBV29-1 combines with J gene TRBJ2-2; D is unclear. Trimming cost V 4 bases and J 1 base, with 1 base left between them. CDR1 is SQVTM and CDR2 is ANQGSEA in the germline V gene. CDR3 length equals 11 residues. Here the CDR3 DNA reads TGCAGCGTTGGGAACACCGGGGAGCTGTTTTTT. Translating gives CSVGNTGELFF.

The V call is TRBV18, the J call TRBJ2-5; 11 bases are a match to TRBD1. V was pared by 3 bases and J by 4 bases, with 7 bases of the junction left unmatched. This CDR3 region has 16 residues. Germline V gives CDR1 KGHSH, CDR2 LQKENI. CDR3 nucleotide sequence: TGTGCCAGCTCACCTATTAGGACAGGGGGCGTAGAGACCCAGTACTTC. This encodes CASSPIRTGGVETQYF. The variable domain in full, completed from reference TRBV18 and TRBJ2-5, reads NAGVMQNPRHLVRRRGQEARLRCSPMKGHSHVYWYRQLPEEGLKFMVYLQKENIIDESGMPKERFSAEFPKEGPSILRIQQVVRGDSAAYFCASSPIRTGGVETQYFGPGTRLLVL.

The J gene is TRBJ1-5, the V gene TRBV6-2 or TRBV6-3; tentatively, D is TRBD1 (5 bases). Germline CDR1 MNHEY, CDR2 SVGEGT. The CDR3 spans 14 residues. V was shortened by 2 bases and J by 9 bases, with 14 bases between the two germline ends. As DNA, the CDR3 is TGTGCCAGCAGTTACCTTGGAGACAGTCTGCCCCAGCATTTT. It specifies CASSYLGDSLPQHF.

In regard to this clone: The junction departs from the called germline gene at one end, perhaps through a read error. The rearrangement links TRBV7-7 to TRBJ2-1, with D possibly being TRBD1 (7 bases). The CDR3 runs 14 residues. In germline, CDR1 is SSHAT, CDR2 FNYEAQ (reference sequence). The CDR3 here is CASSPGQGGYEQFF. The DNA for the CDR3 is TGTGCTAGCAGCCCCGGCCAGGGGGGATATGAGCAGTTCTTC.

This clone was recorded only once. V usage is TRBV5-4 and J usage is TRBJ2-3; no reliable D call. The length of the CDR3 is 13 residues. With 4 bases removed from V and 2 bases from J, the gap between germline ends came to 8 bases. Germline V gene sequence: CDR1 SGHNT, CDR2 YYREEE (reference sequence). The CDR3 here is CASSPEPTDTQYF. CDR3 DNA sequence: TGTGCCAGCAGCCCCGAACCCACAGATACGCAGTATTTT.

This chain uses TRBV19 with TRBJ2-3; perhaps TRBD1 as D (6 bases). V dropped 4 bases and J dropped 1 base, with 9 bases sitting between them. The CDR3 covers 14 residues. Looked up from germline, CDR1 is LNHDA and CDR2 is SQIVND (reference sequence). The CDR3 sequence is CASSTGVGTDTQYF. DNA for the CDR3: TGTGCCAGTAGTACAGGGGTTGGCACAGATACGCAGTATTTT.

CDR3: CASSQGPLGEAFF. In DNA form, the CDR3 reads TGTGCCAGCAGCCAAGGGCCCCTCGGGGAAGCTTTCTTT. The V call is TRBV3-1 (or the pseudogene TRBV3-2), the J call TRBJ1-1; no clear D gene. V was pared by 1 base and J by 8 bases, with 11 bases between. Germline values: CDR1 LGHDT, CDR2 YNNKEL (reference sequence). The CDR3 length is 13 residues.

J is TRBJ1-4 and V is TRBV7-9; 8 positions agree with TRBD1. The CDR3 is made up of 15 amino acids. The germline V gene has CDR1 SEHNR and CDR2 FQNEAQ (reference sequence). V trimming: 5 bases; J trimming: 7 bases; junction bases outside the gene matches: 9. CDR3 coding DNA: TGTGCCAGCAGCCTCAGCGGACAGGGCGGTGAAAAACTGTTTTTT. Translation: CASSLSGQGGEKLFF.

The chain couples TRBV19 to TRBJ1-6; 7 positions agree with TRBD1. Germline V CDR1 and CDR2: LNHDA, SQIVND (reference sequence). Trimming removed 9 bases from V and 1 base from J; junction bases left unmatched: 3. This CDR3 has 14 residues. The CDR3: CASATGSYNSPLHF. CDR3 sequence (DNA): TGTGCCAGCGCGACAGGGTCCTATAATTCACCCCTCCACTTT.

The rearrangement links TRBV5-1 to TRBJ1-2; TRBD1 is a possible D gene (6 bases). The CDR3 runs to 15 residues. The germline gives CDR1 SGHRS, CDR2 YFSETQ. V gave up 0 bases and J gave up 4 bases, with 13 bases separating them. In DNA, the CDR3 is TGCGCCAGCAGCTTGGCCGAAGGGGGTCTCTATGGCTACACCTTC. Its protein is CASSLAEGGLYGYTF. Based on the CDR3 plus reference TRBV5-1 and TRBJ1-2, the full variable domain is KAGVTQTPRYLIKTRGQQVTLSCSPISGHRSVSWYQQTPGQGLQFLFEYFSETQRNKGNFPGRFSGRQFSNSRSEMNVSTLELGDSALYLCASSLAEGGLYGYTFGSGTRLTVV.

The chain is built from TRBV6-5 and TRBJ1-5, with 8 bases lining up with TRBD1. V dropped 5 bases and J dropped 7; count of bases not matched to a gene: 7. Germline values: CDR1 MNHEY, CDR2 SVGAGI. CDR3 length equals 14 residues. DNA for the CDR3: TGTGCCAGCAGTCCCGACAGGGGAGGGCAGCCCCAGCATTTT. Translation gives CASSPDRGGQPQHF.

V and J are TRBV5-1 and TRBJ2-3; D is unresolved. CDR1 and CDR2 (germline): SGHRS, YFSETQ. Trimming removed 0 bases from V and 2 bases from J, with 4 bases in between. The CDR3 extends over 13 amino acids. CDR3 coding DNA: TGCGCCAGCAGCTTGGAATCCACAGATACGCAGTATTTT. Protein product: CASSLESTDTQYF.

This chain uses TRBV4-1 with TRBJ1-3; D ambiguous. The V gene's germline CDR1 is MGHRA and CDR2 YSYEKL. The CDR3 is made up of 16 amino acids. The V gene lost 3 bases and the J gene lost 0 bases, with 12 bases spanning the gap. The CDR3 is CASSHFLHDSGNTIYF. The CDR3 region has the DNA TGCGCCAGCAGCCATTTCCTGCACGACTCTGGAAACACCATATATTTT.

The chain carries TRBV6-1 and TRBJ2-7, with D possibly TRBD2 on 7 matching bases. V was cut by 0 bases and J by 2 bases, with 14 bases left in between. Germline V gives CDR1 MNHNS, CDR2 SASEGT. CDR3 length: 16 residues. The CDR3 bases are TGTGCCAGCAGTGAAGCGTCAGGCGGGGGCCCCTACGAGCAGTACTTC. Translation gives CASSEASGGGPYEQYF.

This chain uses TRBV3-1 (or the pseudogene TRBV3-2) with TRBJ2-2; D not resolved. This CDR3 has 16 amino acids. The germline gives CDR1 LGHDT, CDR2 YNNKEL (reference sequence). With 0 bases removed from V and 7 bases from J, the gap between germline ends came to 15 bases. The CDR3 loop is CASSQELGLEGGELFF. CDR3 nucleotides: TGTGCCAGCAGCCAAGAATTAGGCTTGGAAGGCGGGGAGCTGTTTTTT.

This CDR3 is CASSQVVGGEQYF. The CDR3 DNA reads as TGTGCCAGCAGCCAAGTAGTAGGGGGAGAGCAGTACTTC. The chain couples TRBV14 to TRBJ2-7; weak D call: TRBD1 (6 bases). The germline V gene encodes CDR1 SGHDN and CDR2 FVKESK. There are 13 residues in the CDR3. V lost 1 base and J 7 bases, leaving 11 bases between the germline ends.